The entry below describes one T cell receptor beta chain. This record belongs to a study of blood T cell repertoires in COVID-19. Sequencing was performed with immunoSEQ multiplex PCR; in TCRdb, only in-frame clones are kept and a portion is missing. Of tens of thousands of clones listed, around 88% are singletons. Germline-derived CDR1 and CDR2 are SGDLS and YYNGEE. V lost 4 bases and J 7 bases, leaving 15 bases between the germline ends. The CDR3 spans 13 residues. The TCR was taken from a woman between 65 and 79 years old with active COVID-19. Sequencing was performed on peripheral blood. The chain couples TRBV9 to TRBJ2-7; D unresolved. CDR3 DNA sequence: TGTGCCAGCAGCTTCCCCGGGTACGGAGAGCAGTACTTC. This encodes CASSFPGYGEQYF.